This T cell receptor (beta chain) was retrieved from a study of blood T cell repertoires in COVID-19. This CDR3 comprises 15 residues. Germline V gene lookup returns CDR1 SNHLY and CDR2 FYNNEI. Living in about two dozen US areas, the participants were between roughly 18 and 90 years of age. Generated by immunoSEQ multiplex PCR, the TCRdb table keeps only in-frame clones and is missing some. The sample has roughly 320,000 clones, approximately 90% seen once. The chain carries TRBV2 and TRBJ2-1; 8 bases fit TRBD2. What was sequenced was PBMCs or T cells enriched from blood (not recorded which). The TCR comes from a woman aged 25 to 45 who had been exposed to COVID-19. CDR3 sequence (DNA): TGTGCGGACCAACTGGGGACTAGCTCCTACAATGAGCAGTTCTTC. Translated, it gives CADQLGTSSYNEQFF.